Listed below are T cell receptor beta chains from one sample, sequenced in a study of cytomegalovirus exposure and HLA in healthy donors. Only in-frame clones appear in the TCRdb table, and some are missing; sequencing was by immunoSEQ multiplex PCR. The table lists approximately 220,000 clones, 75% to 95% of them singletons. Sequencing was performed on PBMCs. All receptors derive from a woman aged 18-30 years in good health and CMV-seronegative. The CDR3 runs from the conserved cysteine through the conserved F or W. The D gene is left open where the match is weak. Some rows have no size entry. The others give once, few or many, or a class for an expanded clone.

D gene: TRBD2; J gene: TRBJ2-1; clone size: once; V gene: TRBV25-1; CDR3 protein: CASSGGLAQRNNEQFF; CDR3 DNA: TGTGCCAGCAGTGGGGGACTAGCGCAAAGGAACAATGAGCAGTTCTTC
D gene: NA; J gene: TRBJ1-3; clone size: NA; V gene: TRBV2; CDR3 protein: CASLSGRAGNTIYF; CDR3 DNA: TGTGCCAGCTTATCGGGCAGGGCTGGAAACACCATATATTTT
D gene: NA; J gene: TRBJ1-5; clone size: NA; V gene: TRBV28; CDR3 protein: CASSLFGQKDQPQHF; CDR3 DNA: TGTGCCAGCAGTTTATTCGGACAGAAAGATCAGCCCCAGCATTTT
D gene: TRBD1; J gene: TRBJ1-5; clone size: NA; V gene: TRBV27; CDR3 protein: CASSPDRVWGPNQPQHF; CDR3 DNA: TGTGCCAGCAGCCCCGACAGGGTTTGGGGACCCAATCAGCCCCAGCATTTT
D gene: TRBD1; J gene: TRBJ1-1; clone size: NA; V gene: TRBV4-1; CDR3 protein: CASSQDGNRGRYTEAFF; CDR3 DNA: TGCGCCAGCAGCCAAGATGGTAACAGGGGACGTTACACTGAAGCTTTCTTT
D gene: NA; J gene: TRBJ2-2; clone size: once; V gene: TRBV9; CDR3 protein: CASSPSAFGELFF; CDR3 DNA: TGTGCCAGCAGCCCCTCAGCGTTCGGGGAGCTGTTTTTT
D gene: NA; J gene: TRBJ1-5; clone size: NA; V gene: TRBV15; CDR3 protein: CATSRALQGGQPQHF; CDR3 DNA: TGTGCCACCAGCAGGGCATTACAGGGAGGGCAGCCCCAGCATTTT
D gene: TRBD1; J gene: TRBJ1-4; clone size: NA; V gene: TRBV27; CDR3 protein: CASSLRTGGANEKLFF; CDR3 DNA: TGTGCCAGCAGTTTAAGGACAGGGGGAGCTAATGAAAAACTGTTTTTT
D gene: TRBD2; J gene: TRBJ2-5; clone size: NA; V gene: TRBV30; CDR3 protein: CACSLAGGRETQYF; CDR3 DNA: TGTGCCTGTAGTTTAGCGGGAGGTCGGGAGACCCAGTACTTC
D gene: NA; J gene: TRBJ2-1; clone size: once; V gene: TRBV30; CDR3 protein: CAWSVETAYNEQFF; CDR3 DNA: TGTGCCTGGAGTGTCGAGACAGCCTACAATGAGCAGTTCTTC
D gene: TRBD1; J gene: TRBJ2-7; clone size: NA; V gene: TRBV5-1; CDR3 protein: CASSLGVDRAREQYF; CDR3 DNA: TGCGCCAGCAGCTTGGGGGTCGACAGGGCCCGCGAGCAGTACTTC
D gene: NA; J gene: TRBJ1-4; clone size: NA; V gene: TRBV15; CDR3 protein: CATRGQAGAVTEKLFF; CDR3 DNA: TGTGCCACCAGAGGACAAGCAGGGGCAGTAACTGAAAAACTGTTTTTT
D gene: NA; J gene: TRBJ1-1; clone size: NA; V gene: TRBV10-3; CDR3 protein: CAIRTQDTEAFF; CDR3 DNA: TGTGCCATCAGGACCCAGGACACTGAAGCTTTCTTT
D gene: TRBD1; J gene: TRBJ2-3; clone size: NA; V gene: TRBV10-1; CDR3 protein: CASSEMGQISDTQYF; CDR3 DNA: TGCGCCAGCAGTGAGATGGGACAGATATCAGATACGCAGTATTTT
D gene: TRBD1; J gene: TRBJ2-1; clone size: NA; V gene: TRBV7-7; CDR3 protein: CASSPAPGQGLNEQFF; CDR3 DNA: TGTGCCAGCAGCCCGGCTCCGGGACAGGGGTTGAATGAGCAGTTCTTC
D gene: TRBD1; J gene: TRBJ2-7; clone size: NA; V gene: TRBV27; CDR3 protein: CASNYGTGNPHEQYF; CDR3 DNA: TGTGCCAGCAACTACGGGACAGGGAATCCCCACGAGCAGTACTTC
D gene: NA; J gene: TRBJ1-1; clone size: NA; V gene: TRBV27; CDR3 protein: CASSLSVRADTEAFF; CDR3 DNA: TGTGCCAGCAGTTTAAGTGTCAGGGCGGACACTGAAGCTTTCTTT
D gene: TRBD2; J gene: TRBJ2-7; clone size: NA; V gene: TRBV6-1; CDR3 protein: CASSEQGGAGVGEQYF; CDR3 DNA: TGTGCCAGCAGTGAACAGGGCGGAGCGGGAGTGGGTGAGCAGTACTTC
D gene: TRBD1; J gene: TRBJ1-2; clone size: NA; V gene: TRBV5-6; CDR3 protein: CASSQTGISGYTF; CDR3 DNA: TGTGCCAGCAGCCAGACAGGGATCTCTGGCTACACCTTC
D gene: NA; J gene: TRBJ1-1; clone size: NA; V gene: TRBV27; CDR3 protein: CASSFSGKTEAFF; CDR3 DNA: TGTGCCAGCAGTTTTTCGGGGAAAACTGAAGCTTTCTTT
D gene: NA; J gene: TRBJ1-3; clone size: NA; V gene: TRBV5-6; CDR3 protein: CASSLRGFGNTIYF; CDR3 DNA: TGTGCCAGCAGCTTGAGGGGTTTCGGAAACACCATATATTTT
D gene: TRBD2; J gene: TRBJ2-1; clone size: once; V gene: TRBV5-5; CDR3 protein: CASSMAQLAGGPNEQFF; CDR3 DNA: TGTGCCAGCAGCATGGCCCAACTAGCGGGAGGGCCGAATGAGCAGTTCTTC
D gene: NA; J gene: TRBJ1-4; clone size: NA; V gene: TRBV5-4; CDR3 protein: CASSAGMPANEKLFF; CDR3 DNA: TGTGCCAGCAGCGCAGGGATGCCGGCTAATGAAAAACTGTTTTTT
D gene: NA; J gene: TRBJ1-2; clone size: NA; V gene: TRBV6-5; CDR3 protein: CATRVQVDYTF; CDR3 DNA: TGTGCCACCAGGGTCCAGGTTGACTACACCTTC
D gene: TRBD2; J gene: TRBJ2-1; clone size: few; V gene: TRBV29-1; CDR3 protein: CSVIKGGRTGEQFF; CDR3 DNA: TGCAGCGTTATTAAGGGCGGGAGGACGGGTGAGCAGTTCTTC
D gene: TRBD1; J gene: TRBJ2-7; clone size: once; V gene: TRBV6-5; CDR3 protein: CASSAIGTETYEQYF; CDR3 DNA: TGTGCCAGCAGTGCAATCGGGACAGAGACCTACGAGCAGTACTTC
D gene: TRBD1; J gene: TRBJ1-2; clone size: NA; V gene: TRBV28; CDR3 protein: CASSSEGQGINGYTF; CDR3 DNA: TGTGCCAGCAGCTCCGAGGGACAGGGGATAAATGGCTACACCTTC
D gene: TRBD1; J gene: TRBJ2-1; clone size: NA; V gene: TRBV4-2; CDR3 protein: CASSQDGWTGTYNEQFF; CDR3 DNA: TGTGCCAGCAGCCAAGATGGGTGGACAGGGACCTACAATGAGCAGTTCTTC